This T cell receptor beta chain originates from a study of blood T cell repertoires in COVID-19. The wider study: Samples came from the United States, Italy and Spain, spanning acute and convalescent COVID-19.

Per the original methods: Quantification of nucleated cells was approximated via reference gene primer amplification. Assay used: immunoSEQ multiplex PCR; TCRdb lists only in-frame clones, some missing. V and J calls plus clone size are reproduced from that table; the DNA served to infer D and trimming. Here the sample spans some 270,000 clones, approximately 90% being singletons. In germline, CDR1 is MNHEY, CDR2 SMNVEV (reference sequence). Losses at the gene ends were 5 bases for V and 4 bases for J; bases not matched to a gene: 2. CDR3 length: 13 amino acids. Clinical history as reported by participants underpinned cohort assignment.

Sequencing was performed on PBMCs or T cells enriched from blood (not recorded which). The sequence was collected from a woman under 40 with acute COVID-19. The rearrangement links TRBV27 to TRBJ2-1, with 7 bases that match TRBD1. The chain's CDR3 is CASSETGYNEQFF. In nucleotides, the CDR3 is TGTGCCAGCAGTGAGACAGGGTACAATGAGCAGTTCTTC.